The source of this T cell receptor beta chain is a study of breast tumors, draining lymph nodes, adjacent tissues. This clonotype was observed a few times. TCRdb fed the multiplex PCR reads into MiXCR, producing one record per CDR3 protein. Of fewer than 140,000 distinct CDR3 sequences detected, more than 30% appear once; the ten largest clones hold approximately 5%. The CDR3 runs to 16 residues. Trimming left V 1 base short and J 0 bases short, with 12 bases between. Germline lookup yields CDR1 SGHVS and CDR2 FNYEAQ. The lymph nodes were axillary draining lymph nodes from breast cancer patients. V usage is TRBV7-6 and J usage is TRBJ1-1; tentative D call: TRBD1 (6 bases). The receptor was derived from a female donor with breast cancer. Some clones in this sample may be carry-over from other donors' samples. Sequenced input: axillary lymph node tissue. CDR3 protein: CASSLVGGGVNTEAFF. DNA for the CDR3: TGTGCCAGCAGCTTAGTGGGAGGGGGGGTGAACACTGAAGCTTTCTTT.